Listed below are T cell receptor beta chains from one sample, sequenced in a study of graft-versus-host responses after intestinal transplantation. TCRdb keeps only in-frame clones here, not all; method: immunoSEQ multiplex PCR. This table holds about 7,700 clones, around 97% found once. The material was PBMCs, obtained 23 days after intestinal transplant. These receptors all come from a human patient who received an intestinal transplant, so some T cells may come from the graft donor. Each CDR3 is given with its conserved first and last residue. The D gene is left open where the match is weak. Size is omitted from some rows. Given values are once, few, many or a class for expanded clones.

D gene	V gene	clone size	J gene	CDR3 DNA	CDR3 protein
TRBD2	TRBV7-6	once	TRBJ2-1	TGTGCCAGCCTTAGACTAGCGGGAGATGACAATGAGCAGTTCTTC	CASLRLAGDDNEQFF
.	TRBV19	.	TRBJ1-1	TGTGCCAGTAGTTCCCGGACGGGGGTAGGCGCTGAAGCTTTCTTT	CASSSRTGVGAEAFF
TRBD1	TRBV30	.	TRBJ1-4	TGTGCCTGGGGACAGGGGAAGCTATGGTCATCTGAAAAACTGTTTTTT	CAWGQGKLWSSEKLFF
.	TRBV19	.	TRBJ1-1	TGTGCCAGTAGTATTGGAGGGGGCACTGAAGCTTTCTTT	CASSIGGGTEAFF
.	TRBV11-1	.	TRBJ2-7	TGTGCCAGCAGCTTAGGGTCTGACGACTACGAGCAGTACTTC	CASSLGSDDYEQYF
.	TRBV6-5	.	TRBJ1-5	TGTGCCAGCAGTTCCCTCGTTGCGGGGCCCCAGCATTTT	CASSSLVAGPQHF
TRBD1	TRBV28	.	TRBJ1-5	TGTGCCAGCAGTTCGACAGGGCCGACGGGGCCACGCAATCAGCCCCAGCATTTT	CASSSTGPTGPRNQPQHF
TRBD2	TRBV7-6	.	TRBJ2-5	TGTGCCAGCAACCTAGCGGGTACTAGCAGTGAGACCCAGTACTTC	CASNLAGTSSETQYF
.	TRBV9	.	TRBJ1-6	TGTGCCAGCAGCGTAGCTGATTCACCCCTCCACTTT	CASSVADSPLHF
TRBD2	TRBV5-1	.	TRBJ2-5	TGCGCCAGCACCGATCCGGGACTAGCGGGAGGGGAGACCCAGTACTTC	CASTDPGLAGGETQYF
TRBD2	TRBV6-5	.	TRBJ2-3	TGTGCCAGCAGTTCTAGCGGAGCCCGCGATACGCAGTATTTT	CASSSSGARDTQYF
TRBD2	TRBV29-1	.	TRBJ2-7	TGCAGCGCGTCTGGGACTAGGGGCGAGCAGTACTTC	CSASGTRGEQYF
TRBD1	TRBV6-6	once	TRBJ1-1	TGTGCCAGCAGTTCCCGGGACAGCGTCAACACTGAAGCTTTCTTT	CASSSRDSVNTEAFF
.	TRBV11-2	.	TRBJ2-1	TGTGCCAGCAGCGGGGGGGCTAGGCGCAATGAGCAGTTCTTC	CASSGGARRNEQFF
TRBD1	TRBV7-8	.	TRBJ2-5	TGTGCCACCAAAGGGAGAACAGGGGGTCAAGAGACCCAGTACTTC	CATKGRTGGQETQYF
TRBD2	TRBV11-2	.	TRBJ2-1	TGTGCCAGCAGCGGACTAGCTAACTCCTACAATGAGCAGTTCTTC	CASSGLANSYNEQFF
.	TRBV19	.	TRBJ1-5	TGTGCCAGTAGTATAGGTACATTATTCAGGGAGCCCCAGCATTTT	CASSIGTLFREPQHF
TRBD2	TRBV10-1	.	TRBJ2-7	TGCGCCAGCAGTGGGACTAGCTACGAGCAGTACTTC	CASSGTSYEQYF
.	TRBV6-6	.	TRBJ2-7	TGTGCCAGCAGTTACTCCCGGACTGGAATGTCCTACGAGCAGTACTTC	CASSYSRTGMSYEQYF
.	TRBV29-1	.	TRBJ1-2	TGCAGCGTTGAAGGGGGGGACTATGGCTACACCTTC	CSVEGGDYGYTF
TRBD2	TRBV29-1	.	TRBJ2-2	TGCAGCGGTTTCCTAGCGGACACCGGGGAGCTGTTTTTT	CSGFLADTGELFF
.	TRBV27	.	TRBJ2-7	TGTGCCAGCGGGGCGTCGACCTACGAGCAGTACTTC	CASGASTYEQYF
TRBD2	TRBV27	.	TRBJ2-7	TGTGCCAGCAGTATATCTAGCGGGAGAATCAACGAGCAGTACTTC	CASSISSGRINEQYF
.	TRBV7-3	once	TRBJ1-5	TGTGCCAGCAGCTTAAAAGGGTTCGGGCACTATAGCAATCAGCCCCAGCATTTT	CASSLKGFGHYSNQPQHF
.	TRBV4-1	.	TRBJ2-7	TGCGCCAGCAGCCAAGATCCCTCATCCTACGAGCAGTACTTC	CASSQDPSSYEQYF
TRBD1	TRBV28	.	TRBJ2-1	TGTGCCAGCACCCTCCTCCGGGACAGGGCCTACAATGAGCAGTTCTTC	CASTLLRDRAYNEQFF
.	TRBV30	.	TRBJ1-5	TGTGCCTGGAGTGTAGGGGGGGCGTTCAGCAATCAGCCCCAGCATTTT	CAWSVGGAFSNQPQHF
.	TRBV27	.	TRBJ2-2	TGTGCCAGCAGTTTAGGGGACCTTGGGGAGCTGTTTTTT	CASSLGDLGELFF
TRBD1	TRBV2	.	TRBJ1-4	TGTGCCAGCACTATCCCGGGACAGGGAAATGAAAAACTGTTTTTT	CASTIPGQGNEKLFF
.	TRBV4-1	once	TRBJ2-1	TGCGCCAGCAGCCAAGTTACGGGAATCTCCTACAATGAGCAGTTCTTC	CASSQVTGISYNEQFF
TRBD1	TRBV28	.	TRBJ2-1	TGTGCCAGCAGCACGGACAGGGAATCCTACAATGAGCAGTTCTTC	CASSTDRESYNEQFF
TRBD1	TRBV19	.	TRBJ2-1	TGTGCCAGTAGTAGAAACCCGGGACAGGGGCAGTACAATGAGCAGTTCTTC	CASSRNPGQGQYNEQFF
.	TRBV19	.	TRBJ2-7	TGTGCCAGTAGCCCAGCCCACCCCTACGAGCAGTACTTC	CASSPAHPYEQYF
TRBD1	TRBV2	.	TRBJ1-1	TGTGCCAGCAGTGCGGGACAGGGGATTATGAACACTGAAGCTTTCTTT	CASSAGQGIMNTEAFF
TRBD1	TRBV9	.	TRBJ2-7	TGTGCCAGCAGCAGGTCCGGGACAGGGGGGAACGAGCAGTACTTC	CASSRSGTGGNEQYF
.	TRBV28	.	TRBJ2-5	TGTGCCAGCAGTTTAGGACGGGAGGAGACCCAGTACTTC	CASSLGREETQYF
.	TRBV14	.	TRBJ2-7	TGTGCCAGCAGCCAGGTATCTCGGGGCTACGAGCAGTACTTC	CASSQVSRGYEQYF
.	TRBV7-9	.	TRBJ2-2	TGTGCCAGCAGCTTAACAGGGTACACCGGGGAGCTGTTTTTT	CASSLTGYTGELFF
TRBD1	TRBV5-4	.	TRBJ2-5	TGTGCCAGCAGCCACAACAGGGGCCTCCTCCGGGAGACCCAGTACTTC	CASSHNRGLLRETQYF
.	TRBV15	.	TRBJ1-3	TGTGCCACCAGCGGGGGCCCGGCGGTTTCTGGAAACACCATATATTTT	CATSGGPAVSGNTIYF
TRBD1	TRBV7-9	.	TRBJ1-1	TGTGCCAGCAGCGTCGCCGGGACAGGGTACACTGAAGCTTTCTTT	CASSVAGTGYTEAFF